This TCR beta chain was captured in a study of shared clonotypes between healthy human individuals. Sequenced by immunoSEQ multiplex PCR; TCRdb stores in-frame clones only, minus some. The sample carries about 680,000 clones, about 80% recorded once. This clone has a count of ten or more. Sequencing was carried out using memory CD4+ T cells sorted from blood. The subset was: CD45RA-negative fraction. The sequence came from a woman between 25 and 40 years old in good health.

In DNA form, the CDR3 reads TGTGCCAGCAGGGGTTACGGAAATGAAAAACTGTTTTTT. Residues: CASRGYGNEKLFF. The V call is TRBV2, the J call TRBJ1-4; no reliable D call. Trimming took 6 bases from V and 5 from J, leaving 10 bases between them. Germline CDR1 and CDR2: SNHLY and FYNNEI. The CDR3 is 13 amino acids. Using reference TRBV2 and TRBJ1-4 for the parts outside the CDR3, the full variable domain is EPEVTQTPSHQVTQMGQEVILRCVPISNHLYFYWYRQILGQKVEFLVSFYNNEISEKSEIFDDQFSVERPDGSNFTLKIRSTKLEDSAMYFCASRGYGNEKLFFGSGTQLSVL.